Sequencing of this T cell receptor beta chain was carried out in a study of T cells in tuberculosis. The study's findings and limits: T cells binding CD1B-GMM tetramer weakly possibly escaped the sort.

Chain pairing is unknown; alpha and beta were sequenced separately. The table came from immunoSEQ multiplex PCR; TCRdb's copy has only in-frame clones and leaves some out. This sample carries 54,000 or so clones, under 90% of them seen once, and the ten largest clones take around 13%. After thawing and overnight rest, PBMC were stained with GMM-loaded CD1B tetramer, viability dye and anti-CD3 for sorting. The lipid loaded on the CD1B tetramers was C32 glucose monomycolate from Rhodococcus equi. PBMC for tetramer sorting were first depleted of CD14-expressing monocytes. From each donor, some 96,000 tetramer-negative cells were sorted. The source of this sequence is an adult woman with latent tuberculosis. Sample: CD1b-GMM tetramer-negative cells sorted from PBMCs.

The CDR3 DNA is TGTGCCAGCAGCCATGCCCGAGGCGGGGGCACCACTGAAGCTTTCTTT. It translates to CASSHARGGGTTEAFF. The rearrangement links TRBV7-2 to TRBJ1-1; perhaps TRBD1 as D (6 bases). Per the germline V gene, CDR1 is SGHTA and CDR2 is FQGNSA. V lost 5 bases, J lost 4 bases, and 20 bases lay in between. The CDR3 extends over 16 amino acids.